One and the same sample provided the 8 T cell receptor beta chains below, sequenced in a study of human T cells and chemical hapten exposure (dated by TCRdb to the early 2020s). Library prep was done by RACE. TCRdb lists the instrument as NextSeq 500. TCRdb redid the processing of the public reads, applying fastp at Q25 and MiXCR, and retained in-frame beta chains. Entries are consolidated by CDR3 protein sequence, retaining the most common genes and DNA. The sample table lists more than 250,000 distinct CDR3 sequences, 7% to 10% of them with a count of one. The ten largest clones take up over 2% of the sample. The time point label here, explained by the study, means: pre-sensitization, week 0. The treatment or condition tag for this specimen amounts to: therapeutic diphenylcyclopropenone sensitization with weekly scalp DPC. The sequencing used whole blood, collected in connection with sensitization to the hapten diphenylcyclopropenone (DPC). The receptors shown here come from a woman in her thirties or forties with alopecia areata. Some clones in this sample may be carry-over from other donors' samples.

This clonotype was seen repeatedly, ten times or more. The CDR3 DNA reads as TGTGCCAGCAGCGTTAGCACAGATACGCAGTATTTT. Amino acids: CASSVSTDTQYF. This chain links TRBV9 with TRBJ2-3; D unclear. The CDR3 extends over 12 amino acids. Germline V CDR1 and CDR2: SGDLS, YYNGEE. The V end was cut by 2 bases, the J end by 0 bases, with 1 base between.

This clonotype has only a few counts. V and J are TRBV7-2 and TRBJ2-2; no reliable D call. The length of the CDR3 is 13 residues. CDR1 is SGHTA, CDR2 FQGNSA, per germline. V lost 4 bases and J 6 bases, leaving 9 bases between the germline ends. The CDR3 DNA follows: TGTGCCAGCAGCTCCGCAGGTCCCGGGGAGCTGTTTTTT. It yields the protein CASSSAGPGELFF.

This clonotype was recorded at least ten times. The gene calls are TRBV7-9 and TRBJ1-1; weak D call: TRBD1 (6 bases). There are 13 residues in the CDR3. Germline CDR1 reads SEHNR; CDR2 reads FQNEAQ (reference sequence). The germline V and J ends were trimmed by 5 bases and 5 bases, with 12 bases remaining between them. Here the CDR3 DNA reads TGTGCCAGCAGCACCCGCAGGGGAACTGAAGCTTTCTTT. This encodes CASSTRRGTEAFF.

V usage is TRBV7-2 and J usage is TRBJ2-5, with TRBD2 matching 9 bases. CDR1 is SGHTA and CDR2 is FQGNSA in the germline V gene. The CDR3 is made up of 17 amino acids. With 1 base clipped from V and 5 bases from J, the junction kept 11 bases outside the gene matches. The DNA for the CDR3 is TGTGCCAGCAGCTTAGAAGAGAGCGGGAGGAGGTCGGAGACCCAGTACTTC. Residues: CASSLEESGRRSETQYF. The full variable domain, with the rest looked up from reference TRBV7-2 and TRBJ2-5, is GAGVSQSPSNKVTEKGKDVELRCDPISGHTALYWYRQSLGQGLEFLIYFQGNSAPDKSGLPSDRFSAERTGGSVSTLTIQRTQQEDSAVYLCASSLEESGRRSETQYFGPGTRLLVL.

This clonotype was recorded at least ten times. The chain uses TRBV29-1 and TRBJ2-5, with D hard to call. CDR1 and CDR2 from the germline V gene are SQVTM and ANQGSEA. Trimming removed 4 bases at V and 2 bases at J, with 8 bases between. This CDR3 has 12 amino acids. CDR3 amino acids: CSVGTDQETQYF. The DNA for the CDR3 is TGCAGCGTTGGGACGGATCAAGAGACCCAGTACTTC. The full variable domain, rest sourced from reference TRBV29-1 and TRBJ2-5, is SAVISQKPSRDICQRGTSLTIQCQVDSQVTMMFWYRQQPGQSLTLIATANQGSEATYESGFVIDKFPISRPNLTFSTLTVSNMSPEDSSIYLCSVGTDQETQYFGPGTRLLVL.

There are a few counts of this clonotype. The chain links TRBV6-2 or TRBV6-3 to TRBJ2-7, with D possibly TRBD2 on 5 matching bases. The germline V gene has CDR1 MNHEY and CDR2 SVGEGT. Trimming cost V 0 bases and J 6 bases, with 15 bases left between them. This CDR3 is built from 15 residues. The CDR3 region is CASSYSDTLRGEQYF. The CDR3 bases are TGTGCCAGCAGTTACTCAGACACACTACGGGGCGAGCAGTACTTC.

The table lists this clonotype with a few counts. This chain links TRBV10-3 with TRBJ2-3, with D tentatively TRBD2 (6 bases). Per germline, CDR1 ENHRY and CDR2 SYGVKD. The CDR3 spans 15 residues. The ends were cut back, 4 bases at V and 0 bases at J, with 11 bases in the middle. CDR3 sequence: CAISAGDPSTDTQYF. CDR3 DNA sequence: TGTGCCATCAGTGCGGGAGACCCTAGCACAGATACGCAGTATTTT.

This clonotype was observed a handful of times. V is TRBV5-1 and J is TRBJ1-2; perhaps TRBD1 as D (6 bases). The CDR3 has 14 residues. Germline V gene data show CDR1 as SGHRS and CDR2 as YFSETQ. With 2 bases removed from V and 10 bases from J, the gap between germline ends came to 18 bases. DNA of the CDR3: TGCGCCAGCAGCTTATTCCGGGACATATCCCTCTACACCTTC. Translated, it gives CASSLFRDISLYTF. Drawing the rest from reference TRBV5-1 and TRBJ1-2, the complete variable domain is KAGVTQTPRYLIKTRGQQVTLSCSPISGHRSVSWYQQTPGQGLQFLFEYFSETQRNKGNFPGRFSGRQFSNSRSEMNVSTLELGDSALYLCASSLFRDISLYTFGSGTRLTVV.